This entry lists 9 T cell receptor beta chains sequenced from one sample in a study of vaccination and CD4 T cells after COVID-19. TCRdb itself ran the PCR reads through MiXCR, one entry per CDR3 protein. The top ten clones hold 0.99% of a sample with tens of thousands of distinct CDR3 sequences, under 75% of them seen once. The sequencing used CD4+ T cells from blood, collected before SARS-CoV-2 vaccination. The receptors originated from a human donor who had recovered from COVID-19.

This chain joins TRBV10-3 and TRBJ1-4; D gene uncertain. V was trimmed by 0 bases and J by 10 bases, leaving 12 bases between them. Germline V CDR1 and CDR2: ENHRY, SYGVKD. The CDR3 has 14 residues. CDR3 sequence reads: CAISESIIAGKLFF. DNA for the CDR3: TGTGCCATCAGTGAGTCGATTATAGCGGGAAAACTGTTTTTT.

The rearrangement uses TRBV27 and TRBJ2-3; D uncertain. The CDR3 runs 10 residues. Germline values: CDR1 MNHEY, CDR2 SMNVEV (reference sequence). V was pared by 4 bases and J by 10 bases, with 6 bases between. The chain's CDR3 is CASSYSPQYF. In DNA, the CDR3 is TGTGCCAGCAGTTATAGCCCGCAGTATTTT.

This rearrangement joins TRBV7-9 to TRBJ1-4; possible D gene TRBD1, 5 bases. Germline V gene data show CDR1 as SEHNR and CDR2 as FQNEAQ (reference sequence). The V end was cut by 3 bases, the J end by 3 bases, with 5 bases between. The CDR3 contains 13 residues. The CDR3 nucleotides are TGTGCCAGCAGCTTGGGGCCTAATGAAAAACTGTTTTTT. The encoded protein is CASSLGPNEKLFF. Looking up the rest from reference TRBV7-9 and TRBJ1-4 gives the full variable domain: DTGVSQNPRHKITKRGQNVTFRCDPISEHNRLYWYRQTLGQGPEFLTYFQNEAQLEKSRLLSDRFSAERPKGSFSTLEIQRTEQGDSAMYLCASSLGPNEKLFFGSGTQLSVL.

The table lists this clonotype with a few counts. The chain recombines TRBV20-1 with TRBJ2-3; D might be TRBD2 (6 bases). Trimming cost V 4 bases and J 5 bases, with 13 bases left between them. The CDR3 is 13 residues long. From germline, CDR1 is DFQATT and CDR2 SNEGSKA (reference sequence). The CDR3 DNA reads as TGCAGTGCTAAGGAGGGCGCGAGAGATACGCAGTATTTT. It yields the protein CSAKEGARDTQYF.

The chain combines TRBV7-2 with TRBJ2-2; no firm D call. Trimming cost V 4 bases and J 4 bases, with 13 bases left between them. CDR3 length equals 15 residues. CDR1 and CDR2 from the germline V gene are SGHTA and FQGNSA. The CDR3 loop is CASSSPPYLTGELFF. The CDR3 bases are TGTGCCAGCAGCTCTCCTCCGTACCTCACCGGGGAGCTGTTTTTT.

V usage is TRBV20-1 and J usage is TRBJ2-1, with D tentatively TRBD1 (5 bases). Germline V gene sequence: CDR1 DFQATT, CDR2 SNEGSKA (reference sequence). The CDR3 loop spans 14 amino acids. V was shortened by 6 bases and J by 5 bases, with 17 bases between the two germline ends. CDR3 in amino acids: CSAPLTTGNNEQFF. CDR3 DNA: TGCAGTGCCCCCCTCACTACAGGAAACAATGAGCAGTTCTTC.

CDR3 in DNA: TGTGCCAGCAGTGTTCGGGGGAGGGACACTGAAGCTTTCTTT. It yields the protein CASSVRGRDTEAFF. The chain is built from TRBV2 and TRBJ1-1; the D gene is possibly TRBD1 (5 bases). The CDR3 length is 14 residues. Germline-derived CDR1 and CDR2 are SNHLY and FYNNEI. With 4 bases removed from V and 3 bases from J, the gap between germline ends came to 12 bases.

As concerns this clonotype: Germline is not matched at one junction end, which may reflect a read error. The genes are TRBV10-3 and TRBJ2-1; TRBD2 matches at 13 bases. The CDR3 loop spans 15 amino acids. Germline CDR1 is ENHRY and CDR2 is SYGVKD. The CDR3 DNA follows: TGTGCCAGCAGTGACGGACTAGCGGGAGTGAATGAGCAGTTCTTC. Residues: CASSDGLAGVNEQFF.

Written as DNA, the CDR3 is TGTGCCAGCAGCCCGACAGGGTTTAGCAATCAGCCCCAGCATTTT. Protein sequence: CASSPTGFSNQPQHF. The gene calls are TRBV12-3 or TRBV12-4 and TRBJ1-5; 7 bases align to TRBD1. The CDR3 is 15 amino acids. The ends lost 6 bases at V and 0 bases at J; junction bases unmatched: 5.